This T cell receptor beta chain was identified during a study of blood T cell repertoires in COVID-19. Study background: The samples span acute and convalescent COVID-19 from the United States, Italy and Spain.

Some clones are missing from TCRdb's copy, which holds only in-frame ones; the method was immunoSEQ multiplex PCR. This sample has about 320,000 clones, with 90% found just once. Participant reports of clinical history set cohort assignment. In the 2 weeks before study entry, exposed participants met a COVID-19 case, which was PCR-confirmed or clinician-diagnosed. In germline, CDR1 is KGHSH, CDR2 LQKENI. The CDR3 has 12 amino acids. The V and J ends lost 2 bases and 8 bases respectively, with 7 bases between them. Sequencing was performed on PBMCs or T cells enriched from blood (not recorded which). The TCR sequence derives from a woman aged 30 to 39 who had been exposed to COVID-19. The chain joins TRBV18 to TRBJ1-3, with unresolved D. The CDR3 loop is CASSPERDTIYF. DNA for the CDR3: TGTGCCAGCTCACCAGAACGGGACACCATATATTTT.